Listed here are 22 T cell receptor beta chains from one sample, sequenced in a study of beta chain features in type 1 diabetes (dated by TCRdb to 2016 to 2019). The library relied on the immunoSEQ multiplex PCR assay. The High Capacity cDNA Reverse Transcription Kit was used to reverse transcribe all of the isolated RNA, meaning that expressed TCRB transcripts were what got sequenced. Not all clones reach the TCRdb copy of this immuneACCESS table, which keeps in-frame sequences only. Checked studies attribute under half of the gap to unresolved V genes and leave the rest unexplained. Recorded for this sample are about 110,000 clones; 40% of them occurred a single time. The ten largest clones represent 0.065% of the sample. Sequenced: stem cell memory CD4+ T cells from blood. Interpreted using the paper, the cell subset or site label stands for: stem cell-like memory CD4+ T cells. The receptors derive from a woman under 30 in good health.

This clone showed up just a few times. The rearrangement joins TRBV11-2 to TRBJ2-7; D possibly corresponds to TRBD1 (6 bases). CDR3 size: 15 residues. Trimming cost V 4 bases and J 1 base, with 14 bases left between them. The germline V gene has CDR1 SGHAT and CDR2 FQNNGV. CDR3 nucleotides: TGTGCCAGCAGCTCTATGGACAGCGCGTCCTACGAGCAGTACTTC. Translation gives CASSSMDSASYEQYF.

The gene calls are TRBV15 and TRBJ1-2; a possible D gene is TRBD1 (6 bases). The germline V gene encodes CDR1 LNHNV and CDR2 YYDKDF (reference sequence). V gave up 5 bases and J gave up 4 bases, with 17 bases separating them. CDR3 length: 15 amino acids. CDR3 sequence (DNA): TGTGCCACCAGCCACTACAGGGCGGAGAGCTATGGCTACACCTTC. Protein product: CATSHYRAESYGYTF.

This clone came up a few times. The V and J genes are TRBV10-3 and TRBJ1-1, with no clear D. V lost 11 bases, J lost 4 bases, and 23 bases lay in between. There are 15 residues in the CDR3. The germline V gene has CDR1 ENHRY and CDR2 SYGVKD. The CDR3 bases are TGTGCCGTCCGTGGGCCCTTTGTTGAGGGCACTGAAGCTTTCTTT. Its translation is CAVRGPFVEGTEAFF.

This clone was detected only a few times. This chain connects TRBV7-2 to TRBJ2-3; TRBD2 matches 7 bases. The CDR3 has 16 amino acids. The germline gives CDR1 SGHTA, CDR2 FQGNSA. V gave up 5 bases and J gave up 2 bases; unmatched junction bases: 10. DNA for the CDR3: TGTGCCAGCAGCCCCCGATTCAGCGGGAACACAGATACGCAGTATTTT. Its protein product is CASSPRFSGNTDTQYF.

The chain links TRBV9 to TRBJ2-1; TRBD2 aligns across 11 bases. Germline values: CDR1 SGDLS, CDR2 YYNGEE. V trimming: 1 base; J trimming: 12 bases; junction bases outside the gene matches: 9. This CDR3 spans 15 amino acids. CDR3 coding DNA: TGTGCCAGCAGCGTAACTAGCGGGAGTACTTGGGGGCAGTTCTTC. This encodes CASSVTSGSTWGQFF.

CDR3 region: CASTPNRISYEQYF. CDR3 nucleotide sequence: TGTGCCAGTACGCCAAACAGGATCTCCTACGAGCAGTACTTC. The chain combines TRBV27 with TRBJ2-7; D is perhaps TRBD1 (5 bases). Germline V gives CDR1 MNHEY, CDR2 SMNVEV (reference sequence). The germline V and J ends were trimmed by 9 bases and 0 bases, with 15 bases remaining between them. This CDR3 is 14 amino acids long.

The chain links TRBV6-6 to TRBJ2-1; weak D call: TRBD2 (5 bases). The V end lost 8 bases, the J end lost 4 bases, and 12 bases lay between the germline ends. CDR3 length: 13 amino acids. The V gene's germline CDR1 is MNHNY and CDR2 SVGAGI (reference sequence). DNA for the CDR3: TGTGCCAGCCGGCCTAGCATGTACAATGAGCAGTTCTTC. Protein product: CASRPSMYNEQFF.

The rearrangement uses TRBV20-1 and TRBJ1-2, with unresolved D. CDR1 is DFQATT, CDR2 SNEGSKA, per germline (reference sequence). The CDR3 totals 11 residues. Here the CDR3 DNA reads TGCAGCGGACTAGCTAACTATGGCTACACCTTC. Protein sequence: CSGLANYGYTF.

This clone was seen a few times. The rearrangement joins TRBV10-3 to TRBJ2-7; 8 nucleotides agree with TRBD2. From germline, CDR1 is ENHRY and CDR2 SYGVKD. The CDR3 length is 12 residues. The trim removed 4 bases at V and 5 bases at J, leaving 1 base unmatched. The CDR3 coding sequence is TGTGCCATCAGTGCACTAGCGGACGAGCAGTACTTC. Protein: CAISALADEQYF.

This clone has a handful of counts. This sequence joins TRBV6-5 and TRBJ2-7, with 7 bases aligning to TRBD2. This CDR3 spans 12 amino acids. Germline lookup yields CDR1 MNHEY and CDR2 SVGAGI. J lost 4 bases, V lost 9 bases, and 6 bases had no gene match. The CDR3 sequence is CASGLAAYEQYF. The CDR3 nucleotides are TGTGCCAGTGGTCTAGCGGCTTACGAGCAGTACTTC.

This chain uses TRBV4-1 with TRBJ2-3; 12 bases are shared with TRBD2. The J segment lost 2 bases and the V segment lost 2 bases, leaving 5 bases of the junction unmatched. The CDR3 has 17 residues. The germline CDR1 and CDR2 sequences are MGHRA and YSYEKL. The CDR3 loop is CASSQTRTSGNTDTQYF. CDR3 DNA sequence: TGCGCCAGCAGCCAAACCCGGACTAGCGGGAACACAGATACGCAGTATTTT.

This clone was seen only a few times. This rearrangement joins TRBV28 to TRBJ2-5; 7 positions match TRBD1. Germline CDR1 and CDR2: MDHEN and SYDVKM. The V and J ends lost 3 bases and 1 base, in that order; junction bases with no gene match: 2. This CDR3 is 14 amino acids long. CDR3: CASSFWTGQETQYF. CDR3 nucleotide sequence: TGTGCCAGCAGTTTCTGGACAGGCCAAGAGACCCAGTACTTC.

The chain combines TRBV6-5 with TRBJ1-1; no firm D call. Deletions cut 6 bases from V and 0 bases from J, with 14 bases between. This CDR3 region has 15 residues. From germline, CDR1 is MNHEY and CDR2 SVGAGI. CDR3 nucleotides: TGTGCCAGCAGGGAGGGTACCTTAATGAACACTGAAGCTTTCTTT. It encodes CASREGTLMNTEAFF.

This clone has more than one count but fewer than ten. DNA of the CDR3: TGTGCCAGCAGCTTAGCCCCGACTGGGGCCAACGTCCTGACTTTC. This gives the protein CASSLAPTGANVLTF. The chain uses TRBV5-6 and TRBJ2-6; no definite D call. The CDR3 runs 15 residues. V dropped 2 bases and J dropped 2 bases, with 8 bases sitting between them. CDR1 and CDR2 (germline): SGHDT, YYEEEE.

This clone occurred once. This rearrangement joins TRBV25-1 to TRBJ2-7, with D possibly being TRBD1 (5 bases). Per germline, CDR1 MGHDK and CDR2 SYGVNS. The CDR3 spans 14 residues. Trimming took off 8 bases at V and 3 bases at J, with 17 bases between the two ends. In nucleotides, the CDR3 is TGTGCCAGCCGAGCTCTCGGGCAGGGCTACGAGCAGTACTTC. Translation gives CASRALGQGYEQYF.

The chain joins TRBV6-1 to TRBJ2-3; 7 bases map to TRBD1. The CDR3 has 14 residues. The germline V gene has CDR1 MNHNS and CDR2 SASEGT. V shed 3 bases, J shed 0 bases, and the junction held 0 bases outside the gene matches. Here the CDR3 DNA reads TGTGCCAGCAGTGAGGACAGGAGCACAGATACGCAGTATTTT. This codes for CASSEDRSTDTQYF.

This clone was counted a few times. The chain combines TRBV28 with TRBJ1-1; TRBD1 might be the D (5 bases). The V end lost 0 bases, the J end lost 7 bases, and 15 bases lay between the germline ends. CDR1 MDHEN and CDR2 SYDVKM come from the germline V gene. There are 15 residues in the CDR3. The CDR3 DNA reads as TGTGCCAGCAGTTTATGGGGGCGGCCCCCGGGTGAAGCTTTCTTT. It translates to CASSLWGRPPGEAFF.

The chain joins TRBV11-1 to TRBJ2-7, with unresolved D. The germline V gene has CDR1 SGHAT and CDR2 FQDESV (reference sequence). The CDR3 totals 15 residues. The V end was cut by 2 bases, the J end by 4 bases, with 15 bases between. Written as DNA, the CDR3 is TGTGCCAGCAGCTTACGGCCCACACGACTTTACGAGCAGTACTTC. Its protein product is CASSLRPTRLYEQYF.

This chain links TRBV6-6 with TRBJ2-7; TRBD1 matches at 9 bases. Looked up from germline, CDR1 is MNHNY and CDR2 is SVGAGI (reference sequence). V shed 8 bases and J 7 bases; nucleotides not matched to a gene: 12. This CDR3 is built from 14 residues. The CDR3 spells CASGSGQGLREQYF. The CDR3 DNA reads TGTGCCAGCGGGTCGGGACAGGGTTTGAGGGAGCAGTACTTC.

This clone was observed a handful of times. The chain employs TRBV28 and TRBJ2-7; 7 bases are a match to TRBD1. The V segment lost 5 bases and the J segment 5 bases; nucleotides outside the gene matches: 9. This CDR3 spans 14 amino acids. CDR1 and CDR2 (germline): MDHEN, SYDVKM. CDR3 loop: CASSPDYRGHEQYF. CDR3 nucleotides: TGTGCCAGCAGTCCCGATTACAGGGGCCACGAGCAGTACTTC.

This sequence joins TRBV11-1 and TRBJ2-3; TRBD2 agrees at 10 bases. Germline V lookup: CDR1 SGHAT, CDR2 FQDESV (reference sequence). With V trimmed by 6 bases and J by 2 bases, 5 bases remained unmatched. This CDR3 contains 15 residues. CDR3 bases: TGTGCCAGCAGACCGGGACTAGCGTCCACAGATACGCAGTATTTT. It specifies CASRPGLASTDTQYF.

A note on this clone: One end of the junction does not line up with germline, which may come from a read error. The genes are TRBV5-4 and TRBJ2-5, with 7 bases matching TRBD2. The CDR3 extends over 14 amino acids. The V gene's germline CDR1 is SGHNT and CDR2 YYREEE (reference sequence). The CDR3 reads CASSQDLPGGTQYF. CDR3 nucleotide sequence: TGCGCCAGCAGCCAAGACTTACCGGGGGGGACCCAGTACTTC.